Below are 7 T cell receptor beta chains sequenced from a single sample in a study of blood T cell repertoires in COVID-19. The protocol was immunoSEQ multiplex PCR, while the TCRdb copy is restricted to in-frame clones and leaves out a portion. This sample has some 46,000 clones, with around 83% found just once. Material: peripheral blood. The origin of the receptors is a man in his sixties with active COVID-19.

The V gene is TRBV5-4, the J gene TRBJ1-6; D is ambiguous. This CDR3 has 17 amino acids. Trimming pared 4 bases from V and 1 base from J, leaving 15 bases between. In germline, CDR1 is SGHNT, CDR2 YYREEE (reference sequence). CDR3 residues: CASSLETDPSYNSPLHF. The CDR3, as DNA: TGTGCCAGCAGCCTAGAGACGGATCCATCCTATAATTCACCCCTCCACTTT.

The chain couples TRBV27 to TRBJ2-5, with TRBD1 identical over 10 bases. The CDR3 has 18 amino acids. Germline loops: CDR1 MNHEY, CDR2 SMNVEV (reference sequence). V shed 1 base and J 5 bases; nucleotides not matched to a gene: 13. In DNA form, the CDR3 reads TGTGCCAGCAGTTTATATGGCCCCCCGGGACAGGGGACGGAGACCCAGTACTTC. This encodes CASSLYGPPGQGTETQYF.

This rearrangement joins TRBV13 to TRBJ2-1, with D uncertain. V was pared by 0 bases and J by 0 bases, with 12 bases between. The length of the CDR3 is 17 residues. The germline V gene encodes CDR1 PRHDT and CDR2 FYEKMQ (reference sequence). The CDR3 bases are TGTGCCAGCAGCTTAGGGAGGCGAAGAAGCTCCTACAATGAGCAGTTCTTC. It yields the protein CASSLGRRRSSYNEQFF.

CDR3 loop: CASSTSGTLMNTEAFF. CDR3 bases: TGCGCCAGCAGCACCTCCGGGACACTCATGAACACTGAAGCTTTCTTT. The V gene is TRBV5-1, the J gene TRBJ1-1, with D maybe TRBD1 (6 bases). The V gene's germline CDR1 is SGHRS and CDR2 YFSETQ. V lost 4 bases to trimming and J lost 0 bases, with 16 bases between them. There are 16 residues in the CDR3.

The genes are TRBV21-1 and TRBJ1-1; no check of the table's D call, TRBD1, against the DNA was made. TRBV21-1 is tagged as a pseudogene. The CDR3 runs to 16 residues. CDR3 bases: TGTGCCAGCTGCATCGGGGACAGGGGGCTCCCCGCCAGGGCTTTCTTT. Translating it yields CASCIGDRGLPARAFF.

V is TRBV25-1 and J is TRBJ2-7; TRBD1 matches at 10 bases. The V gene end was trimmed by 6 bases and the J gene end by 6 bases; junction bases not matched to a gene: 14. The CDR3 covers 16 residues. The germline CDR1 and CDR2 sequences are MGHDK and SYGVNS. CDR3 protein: CASSLTGGQGSFEQYF. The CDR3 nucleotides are TGTGCCAGCAGCCTCACTGGGGGACAGGGGAGTTTCGAGCAGTACTTC.

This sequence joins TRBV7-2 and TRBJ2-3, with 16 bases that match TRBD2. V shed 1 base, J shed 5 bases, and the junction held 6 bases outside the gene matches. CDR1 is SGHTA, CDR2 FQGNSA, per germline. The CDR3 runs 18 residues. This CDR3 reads CASSLEGLAGGLRDTQYF. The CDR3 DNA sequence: TGTGCCAGCAGCTTAGAGGGACTAGCGGGGGGGCTTAGAGATACGCAGTATTTT.